Listed here are 18 T cell receptor beta chains from one sample, sequenced in a study of monozygotic twins with inflammatory bowel disease. TCRdb reprocessed the 5' RACE reads; each CDR3 protein has one entry and no DNA is given. The table for this sample gives nearly 450,000 distinct CDR3 sequences. Material for sequencing was blood. The receptors were sampled from a human donor with ulcerative colitis or Crohn's disease, or a healthy co-twin of an affected twin (not recorded which).

This sequence joins TRBV12-3 or TRBV12-4 and TRBJ2-7; the TCRdb call, TRBD2, lacks DNA for checking. The CDR3 is 14 residues long. The CDR3 spells CASSLGGINYEQYF.

The rearrangement links TRBV7-6 to TRBJ1-2. The CDR3 is 17 residues long. CDR1 and CDR2 (germline): SGHVS, FNYEAQ. The CDR3 sequence is CASSQLGKQQDNYGYTF.

This chain connects TRBV4-1 to TRBJ2-5. The CDR3 is 15 residues long. Germline CDR1 is MGHRA and CDR2 is YSYEKL. The CDR3 here is CASSQSETTQETQYF.

The chain is built from TRBV4-1 and TRBJ1-1; TCRdb selects TRBD1, and the lack of DNA leaves this call unchecked. Germline lookup yields CDR1 MGHRA and CDR2 YSYEKL. The CDR3 loop spans 16 amino acids. CDR3 in amino acids: CASSQESLGQGTEAFF.

The chain links TRBV10-3 to TRBJ2-1. The CDR3 spans 13 residues. Germline CDR1 is ENHRY and CDR2 is SYGVKD. The CDR3 protein is CAISERAYNEQFF.

J is TRBJ2-3 and V is TRBV7-2. The CDR3 sequence is 14 residues long. Germline assignment: CDR1 SGHTA and CDR2 FQGNSA. CDR3: CASSLELSPDTQYF.

V and J are TRBV2 and TRBJ2-2; checking the TCRdb D call of TRBD2 is not possible without DNA. Germline-derived CDR1 and CDR2 are SNHLY and FYNNEI. The CDR3 is made up of 16 amino acids. CDR3 protein: CASSRGTSGATGELFF.

J is TRBJ1-1 and V is TRBV6-5. The CDR3 contains 17 residues. Germline values: CDR1 MNHEY, CDR2 SVGAGI. The CDR3 sequence: CASSYSFEETLNTEAFF.

The chain recombines TRBV7-8 with TRBJ1-2; TCRdb indicates TRBD1, and absent DNA this call remains unverified. The CDR3 is 15 amino acids. CDR1 is SGHVS, CDR2 FQNEAQ, per germline. This chain's CDR3 is CASSPMDRVGYGYTF.

The chain couples TRBV25-1 to TRBJ2-3; no DNA is available, so the TRBD1 call from TCRdb remains unchecked. The germline V gene encodes CDR1 MGHDK and CDR2 SYGVNS. The CDR3 spans 15 residues. The CDR3 is CASSFWGERTDTQYF.

The gene calls are TRBV7-8 and TRBJ1-5. Germline V lookup: CDR1 SGHVS, CDR2 FQNEAQ. This CDR3 has 12 amino acids. The CDR3 sequence is CASSLLEGPQHF.

The chain couples TRBV3-1 to TRBJ1-1; no DNA is available, so the TRBD1 call from TCRdb remains unchecked. The CDR3 covers 14 residues. Germline CDR1 reads LGHDT; CDR2 reads YNNKEL (reference sequence). The CDR3 reads CASSQDDRSTEAFF.

The J gene is TRBJ1-1, the V gene TRBV4-1; TCRdb reports TRBD1, a call that lacks DNA to check it against. CDR1 and CDR2 from the germline V gene are MGHRA and YSYEKL. The CDR3 length is 17 residues. The CDR3 reads CASSLETTRGEDTEAFF.

The genes are TRBV15 and TRBJ2-1. The CDR3 is 13 amino acids. The germline gives CDR1 LNHNV, CDR2 YYDKDF (reference sequence). The CDR3 protein is CATSRDRQGEQFF.

V usage is TRBV7-2 and J usage is TRBJ2-2; TCRdb designates TRBD1, a call that cannot be tested without DNA. The CDR3 covers 17 residues. CDR1 is SGHTA, CDR2 FQGNSA, per germline. The CDR3 here is CASSREAGTGSTGELFF.

V usage is TRBV9 and J usage is TRBJ2-1; TCRdb's D gene call, TRBD2, goes unchecked for lack of DNA. Germline V gene sequence: CDR1 SGDLS, CDR2 YYNGEE. This CDR3 region has 19 residues. The CDR3 sequence is CASSVVGGLAGGLYNEQFF.

This chain joins TRBV4-1 and TRBJ2-5. There are 18 residues in the CDR3. CDR1 is MGHRA and CDR2 is YSYEKL in the germline V gene. CDR3 in amino acids: CASSQEPGGYYQRETQYF.

The chain uses TRBV15 and TRBJ1-5; the TCRdb call, TRBD1, lacks DNA for checking. The length of the CDR3 is 18 residues. The germline V gene encodes CDR1 LNHNV and CDR2 YYDKDF (reference sequence). The CDR3 loop is CATSRDRRDTHSNQPQHF.